Listed below are T cell receptor beta chains from one sample, sequenced in a study of shared clonotypes between healthy human individuals. Profiled with immunoSEQ multiplex PCR; TCRdb holds only in-frame clones, not every one. Of 2 million to 2.5 million clones listed, approximately 94% are singletons. Sequencing was carried out using naive CD4+ T cells from PBMCs. The receptors here all came from a man aged 18 to 29 in good health. Some clones in this sample may be carry-over from other donors' samples. Each CDR3 is given with its conserved first and last residue. The order of the fields is V gene, CDR3 protein.

>TRBV27
CASRSSNQPQHF
>TRBV7-2
CASRDRINTEAFF
>TRBV28
CASRSGSGHQPQHF
>TRBV7-3
CASSLDPWDTQYF
>TRBV9
CASSVERGTDTQYF
>TRBV19
CASSIGSGAVVTNEKLFF
>TRBV7-6
CASSQPGRNTGELFF
>TRBV6-5
CASSGGLGDTQYF
>TRBV5-4
CASSLGSGSLNTGELFF
>TRBV7-8
CASSLRDRGGVSNEKLFF
>TRBV29-1
CSAMTRSGSYEQYF
>TRBV6-1
CASSEETGYGYTF
>TRBV14
CASSQEGRWQGGFLQHF
>TRBV28
CASSSGSTNEKLFF
>TRBV5-4
CASSPGGEGQPQHF
>TRBV5-1
CASTRGRSSGANVLTF
>TRBV5-1
CASSSALDRYNEQFF
>TRBV28
CASSLPGSRNQPQHF
>TRBV30
CAWSVNRAANYGYTF
>TRBV19
CASRDTLFATNEKLFF
>TRBV5-1
CASSFRRADYGYTF
>TRBV5-5
CASSLAGITLAKNIQYF
>TRBV28
CASSLRQGHQPQHF
>TRBV7-3
CASSLMGQGRDTQYF
>TRBV7-6
CASSLGAGDGYTF
>TRBV18
CASSPQKDRNTGELFF
>TRBV7-3
CASSSTGYETQYF
>TRBV4-2
CASSRGLAGREQFF